The clone carrying this TCR beta chain was observed at least ten times. Its antigen is unknown. Cells sorted as Tregs were CD4+, CD25+ and CD127-/low. J gave up 7 bases and V 0 bases, and 6 bases lay outside the gene matches. This CDR3 region has 15 residues. Study-wide results and limits: Tumor Treg TCRs overlapped most with tumor naive CD4+ cells. In terms of TCR gene usage, tumor memory CD4+ T cells clustered together with blood and lymph node memory CD4+ cells, as well as with lymph node naive CD4+ cells.

Via MiXCR, TCRdb re-called the 5' RACE reads, giving one row per CDR3 protein. This sample yields 46,000 or so distinct CDR3 sequences, of which 22% are seen a single time; 4.3% belongs to the top ten. This rearrangement joins TRBV12-3 or TRBV12-4 to TRBJ2-1; 7 positions match TRBD2. The origin of this receptor is a female donor with breast cancer. The sequenced sample consisted of Tregs sorted from a lymph node. The DNA for the CDR3 is TGTGCCAGCAGTTTAGCTGCGGGACTAATAAATGAGCAGTTCTTC. This gives the protein CASSLAAGLINEQFF.